This T cell receptor (beta chain) was captured in a study of vaccination effects on CD4 cells after COVID-19 (dated by TCRdb to between 2021 and 2022). Context from the whole study: Two doses of either the BNT162b2 or the mRNA-1273 mRNA SARS-CoV-2 vaccine were administered to participants. Pre-vaccine samples were drawn from two convalescent patients 16 days and one week before the first dose, at 142 and 148 days after COVID-19 diagnosis. The Oncomine TCR Beta short-read assay on an Illumina iSeq 100 was used to sequence cultures from other donors in the study. SARS-CoV-2 spike-specific CD4+ TCR repertoires were compared before and after mRNA vaccination in COVID-19 convalescent patients and in infection-naive vaccine recipients. A total of around eleven COVID-19 convalescent patients and a handful of SARS-CoV-2-naive healthy vaccine recipients were included in the full study. The paper as a whole reports these results and caveats: Limitations of the study were the small number of convalescent patients and the absence of early post-infection timepoints. Among convalescent patients, the spike-reactive repertoire after vaccination was made up mainly of new vaccine-induced clones that were largely distinct from the clones induced by infection. Clones induced by infection and clones induced by vaccination both contracted markedly at late timepoints after vaccination, which fits with T cell responses waning over time.

To prepare the library, the immunoSEQ multiplex PCR assay was applied. TCR beta CDR3 sequencing was performed on DNA from the cultured, isolated CD4+ T cells. The source study handled its data this way. Non-productive TCR sequences were removed and reads were trimmed to the CDR3 region, keeping CDR3s of at least 7 amino acids. Antigen-specific clonotypes were identified using the MANAFEST web app by comparison of expansion in peptide wells against reference cultures. To count as positive, a clone had to show expansion at FDR<0.05 compared with the reference and with all other wells, an odds ratio above 5, and a frequency above 0.1% in two replicate wells. Cross-reactive clonotypes were defined as significantly expanded in SARS-CoV-2 spike wells and in at least one common cold coronavirus spike condition. CDR3 similarity was assessed by Levenshtein distance using the stringdist R package, and unrooted trees were constructed with ape in R 3.6.1. TCRdb re-hosts the immuneACCESS table, in-frame sequences only. Its copies lack some clones; in the studies checked, an unresolved V gene accounts for under half of them, and the cause for the rest is not known. V, J and clone size derive from that table, while D and trimming were established from the DNA sequence. The sample table contains around 30,000 clones; only one count was recorded for roughly 77% of them. The ten largest clones take up 15% to 20% of the sample.

In the ViraFEST assay, PBMC were stimulated with viral peptide pools, and TCR sequencing was then used to find antigen-specific CD4+ T cell clonotypes based on their expansion. After approximately 11 days of culture, CD4+ T cells were isolated with the EasySep CD4+ T cell isolation kit. PCR-confirmed SARS-CoV-2 infection had occurred in convalescent patients between March and December 2020, before the Alpha, Beta and Delta variants emerged in the United States. Some 2 million PBMC per well were cultured with about 9.6 ug/ml peptides in IMDM containing around 5% human AB serum, roughly 10 IU/ml IL-2 and gentamicin. On days 3 and 7, half of the culture medium was replaced with fresh IL-2-containing medium. Each peptide stimulation condition was cultured in triplicate wells unless otherwise noted. PBMC were separated from whole blood using Ficoll-Paque Plus gradient centrifugation and were then either cryopreserved at -140C or used fresh. Overlapping peptide pools spanned the spike proteins of SARS-CoV-2 and the common cold coronaviruses HCoV-NL63, HCoV-OC43 and HCoV-229E. The QIAamp micro DNA kit was used to extract genomic DNA from the cultured CD4+ T cells.

The CDR3 measures 13 amino acids from cysteine to phenylalanine. Here the CDR3 DNA is all that survives: 39 bases in frame from base 1. V sheds 3 bases and J sheds 1 base, leaving 6 bases between their ends. From the germline V gene (reference sequence), CDR1 is MNHEY and CDR2 is SMNVEV. In the case of this clone: It lacks a known antigen. The record has no base qualities; no much larger clone is one base away.

The receptor comes from a human donor who had a prior SARS-CoV-2 infection. The V and J segments used are TRBV27 and TRBJ1-1, with no confident D gene call. Material: CD4+ T cells from PBMCs cultured with HCoV-NL63 spike peptides, obtained before COVID-19 vaccination. Per the publication, the cell subset or site label means: HCoV-NL63 spike overlapping peptide pool stimulation. Read as DNA, the sequence is TGTGCCAGCAGTTTGAGGAGGAACACTGAAGCTTTCTTT. It encodes CASSLRRNTEAFF.